The sequence of this TCR beta chain was determined in a study of OX40 agonist ivuxolimab in advanced cancers. Turning to the study itself: Prior checkpoint blockade (anti-PD-1, anti-PD-L1 or anti-CTLA-4) was permitted; 35% to 50% had it.

For this clone: The antigen is unknown.

The repertoire was sequenced with immunoSEQ multiplex PCR; TCRdb's copy has only in-frame clones and lacks some. Here the sample spans roughly 56,000 clones, approximately 88% being singletons. Points from the study as a whole: Mean expanded clone counts were higher in CD8+ than CD4+ T cells.

J gave up 2 bases and V 8 bases, and 6 bases lay outside the gene matches. Germline CDR1 and CDR2: SNHLY and FYNNEI. The CDR3 spans 13 residues. The sample in question was CD4+ or CD8+ T cells sorted from blood, obtained in a trial of the OX40 agonist ivuxolimab. The V call is TRBV2, the J call TRBJ2-7; 7 bases are a match to TRBD1. This sequence was found in an adult with an advanced solid tumor such as melanoma, head and neck, liver or kidney cancer. The CDR3 region is CASLRDRPYEQYF. The DNA for the CDR3 is TGTGCCAGCCTCCGGGACAGACCCTACGAGCAGTACTTC.